Sequencing of this TCR beta chain was carried out in a study of T cells after posttransplantation cyclophosphamide. Study observations and caveats: Tissue-infiltrating T cells from skin or gut overlapped little with blood T cells. Later blood repertoires were often dominated by clones from the donor CD8+ memory compartment. Recipient CMV seropositivity and CMV reactivation strongly tracked TRB clonality.

Busulfan-fludarabine conditioning, marrow transplant, and cyclophosphamide on days +3 and +4 were administered. Germline trimming cut 6 bases from V and 4 bases from J; bases unmatched to any gene: 6. Germline values: CDR1 SNHLY, CDR2 FYNNEI. This CDR3 is built from 15 residues. This clone was seen a handful of times. Its specificity is not known. This table comes from immunoSEQ multiplex PCR, and its TCRdb copy is limited to in-frame clones, with some not included. Among roughly 12,000 clones, 75% to 95% were seen once, and the ten largest hold around 4%. The clonotype comes from a female patient between 30 and 39 years old who received an allogeneic stem cell transplant from an unrelated donor, was CMV-positive, and had no GVHD. Some of the T cells may derive from the graft donor. The specimen was PBMCs, collected after allogeneic stem cell transplant with posttransplant cyclophosphamide. V and J are TRBV2 and TRBJ1-5; 10 bases map to TRBD1. The CDR3 sequence: CASREWTGGNQPQHF. CDR3 DNA: TGTGCCAGCAGGGAATGGACAGGGGGTAATCAGCCCCAGCATTTT.